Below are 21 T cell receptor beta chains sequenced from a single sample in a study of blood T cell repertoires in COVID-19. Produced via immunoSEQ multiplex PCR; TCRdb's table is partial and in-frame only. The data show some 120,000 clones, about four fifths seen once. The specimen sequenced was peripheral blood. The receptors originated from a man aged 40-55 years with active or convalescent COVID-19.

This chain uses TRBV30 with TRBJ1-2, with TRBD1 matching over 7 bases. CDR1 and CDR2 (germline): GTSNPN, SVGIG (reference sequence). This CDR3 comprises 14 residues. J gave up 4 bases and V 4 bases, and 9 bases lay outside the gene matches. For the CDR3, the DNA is TGTGCCTGGACGACCTCGGGACAGTTCTATGGCTACACCTTC. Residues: CAWTTSGQFYGYTF.

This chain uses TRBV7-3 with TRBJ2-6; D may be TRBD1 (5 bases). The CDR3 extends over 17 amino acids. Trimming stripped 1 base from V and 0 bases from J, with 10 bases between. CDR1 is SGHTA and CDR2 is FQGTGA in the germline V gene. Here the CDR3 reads CASSLIGQGSGANVLTF. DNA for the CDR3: TGTGCCAGCAGCTTAATTGGCCAGGGCTCTGGGGCCAACGTCCTGACTTTC.

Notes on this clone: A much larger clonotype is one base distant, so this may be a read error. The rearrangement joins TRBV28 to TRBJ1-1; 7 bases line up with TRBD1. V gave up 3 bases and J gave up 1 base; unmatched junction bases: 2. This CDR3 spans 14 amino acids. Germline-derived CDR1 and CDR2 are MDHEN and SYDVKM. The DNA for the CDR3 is TGTGCCAGCAGTTTGAGGGACAGGAACACTGAAGCTTTCTTT. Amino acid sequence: CASSLRDRNTEAFF.

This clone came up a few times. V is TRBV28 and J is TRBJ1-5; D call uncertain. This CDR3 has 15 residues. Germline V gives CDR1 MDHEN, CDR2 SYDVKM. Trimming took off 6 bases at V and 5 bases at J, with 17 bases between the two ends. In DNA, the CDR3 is TGTGCCAGCAGGGACTCGCTCACGCCGCATCAGCCCCAGCATTTT. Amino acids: CASRDSLTPHQPQHF.

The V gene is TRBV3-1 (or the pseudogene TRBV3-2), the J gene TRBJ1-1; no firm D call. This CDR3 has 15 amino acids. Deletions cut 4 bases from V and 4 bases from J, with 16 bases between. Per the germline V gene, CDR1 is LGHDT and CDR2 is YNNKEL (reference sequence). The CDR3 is CASSRGLPASTEAFF. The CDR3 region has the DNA TGTGCCAGCAGCCGAGGCCTTCCAGCGAGCACTGAAGCTTTCTTT.

DNA of the CDR3: TGTGCCAGCAGTTACTCAGGGGGTGCACACAATGAGCAGTTCTTC. It yields the protein CASSYSGGAHNEQFF. The V gene is TRBV6-5, the J gene TRBJ2-1, with D perhaps TRBD1 (6 bases). Germline V CDR1 and CDR2: MNHEY, SVGAGI. V was pared by 0 bases and J by 5 bases, with 11 bases between. The CDR3 spans 15 residues.

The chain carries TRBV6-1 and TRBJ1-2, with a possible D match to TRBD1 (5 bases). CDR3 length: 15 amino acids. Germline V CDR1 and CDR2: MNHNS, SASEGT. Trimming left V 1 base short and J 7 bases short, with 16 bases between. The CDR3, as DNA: TGTGCCAGCAGTGAAGTCTCAGGGATTTCGGGTGGCTACACCTTC. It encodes CASSEVSGISGGYTF.

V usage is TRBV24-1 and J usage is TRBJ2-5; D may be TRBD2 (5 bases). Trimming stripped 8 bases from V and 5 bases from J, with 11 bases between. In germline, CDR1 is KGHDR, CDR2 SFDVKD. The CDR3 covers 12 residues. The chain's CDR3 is CATNGRGETQYF. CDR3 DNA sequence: TGTGCCACCAACGGGCGCGGGGAGACCCAGTACTTC.

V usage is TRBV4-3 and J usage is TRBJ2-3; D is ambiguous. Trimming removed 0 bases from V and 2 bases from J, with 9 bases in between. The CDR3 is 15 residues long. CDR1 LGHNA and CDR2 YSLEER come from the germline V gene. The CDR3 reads CASSQDRGYTDTQYF. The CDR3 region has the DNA TGCGCCAGCAGCCAAGATCGAGGTTACACAGATACGCAGTATTTT.

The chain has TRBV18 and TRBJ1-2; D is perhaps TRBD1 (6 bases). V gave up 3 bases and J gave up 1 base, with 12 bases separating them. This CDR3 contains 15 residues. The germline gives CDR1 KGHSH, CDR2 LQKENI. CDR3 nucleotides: TGTGCCAGCTCACCGGGACGAGGGGGTAACTATGGCTACACCTTC. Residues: CASSPGRGGNYGYTF. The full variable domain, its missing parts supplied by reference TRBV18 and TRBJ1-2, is NAGVMQNPRHLVRRRGQEARLRCSPMKGHSHVYWYRQLPEEGLKFMVYLQKENIIDESGMPKERFSAEFPKEGPSILRIQQVVRGDSAAYFCASSPGRGGNYGYTFGSGTRLTVV.

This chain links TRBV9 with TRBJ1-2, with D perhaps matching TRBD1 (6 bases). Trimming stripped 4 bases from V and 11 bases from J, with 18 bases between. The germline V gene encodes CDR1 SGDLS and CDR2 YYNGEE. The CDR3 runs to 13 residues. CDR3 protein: CASSSRGSSGYTF. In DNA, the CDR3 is TGTGCCAGCAGCTCCAGGGGTTCCAGCGGATACACCTTC.

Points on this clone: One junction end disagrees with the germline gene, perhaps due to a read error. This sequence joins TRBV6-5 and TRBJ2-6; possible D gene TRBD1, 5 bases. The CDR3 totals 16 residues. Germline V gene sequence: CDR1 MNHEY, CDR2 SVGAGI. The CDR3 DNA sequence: TGTGCCAGCAGTTCCCGGGTCGTCTCTGGGGCCAACGTCCCGACTTTC. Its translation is CASSSRVVSGANVPTF.

CDR3: CASSQEAKARMNTEAFF. The DNA for the CDR3 is TGCGCCAGCAGCCAAGAAGCGAAGGCGAGGATGAACACTGAAGCTTTCTTT. This chain joins TRBV4-3 and TRBJ1-1; D is unclear. Germline CDR1 LGHNA, CDR2 YSLEER. This CDR3 has 17 residues. V was pared by 0 bases and J by 0 bases, with 14 bases between.

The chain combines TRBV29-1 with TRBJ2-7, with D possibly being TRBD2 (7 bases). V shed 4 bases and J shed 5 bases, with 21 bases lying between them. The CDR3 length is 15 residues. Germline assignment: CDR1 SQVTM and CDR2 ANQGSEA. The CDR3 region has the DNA TGCAGCGTTGTATTCCGGGGGGCAGGGACGGACGAGCAGTACTTC. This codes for CSVVFRGAGTDEQYF.

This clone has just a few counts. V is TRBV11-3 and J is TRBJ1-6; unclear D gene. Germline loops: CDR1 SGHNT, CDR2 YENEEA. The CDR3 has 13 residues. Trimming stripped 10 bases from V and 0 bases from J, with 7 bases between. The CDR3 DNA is TGTGCCACGGGAAGCTCCTATAATTCACCCCTCCACTTT. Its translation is CATGSSYNSPLHF.

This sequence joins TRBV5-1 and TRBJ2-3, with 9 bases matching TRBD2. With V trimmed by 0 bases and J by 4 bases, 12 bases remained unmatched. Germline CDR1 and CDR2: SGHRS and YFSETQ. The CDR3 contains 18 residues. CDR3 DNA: TGCGCCAGCAGCTTGGTCGCGGGAGGGCCGGTAGGTTCAGATACGCAGTATTTT. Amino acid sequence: CASSLVAGGPVGSDTQYF.

The CDR3, as DNA: TGTGCCAGCAGTTCCCCGGGACAGCTCGGTGGGCACGAGCAGTACTTC. It translates to CASSSPGQLGGHEQYF. The chain joins TRBV28 to TRBJ2-7; 7 nucleotides match TRBD1. The V gene end was trimmed by 4 bases and the J gene end by 5 bases; junction bases not matched to a gene: 14. CDR1 and CDR2 from the germline V gene are MDHEN and SYDVKM. This CDR3 contains 16 residues.

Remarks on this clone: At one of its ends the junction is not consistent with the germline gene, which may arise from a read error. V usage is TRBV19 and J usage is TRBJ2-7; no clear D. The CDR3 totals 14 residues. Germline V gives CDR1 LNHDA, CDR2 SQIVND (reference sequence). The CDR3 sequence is CASSTRSNVYEQYF. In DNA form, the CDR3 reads TGTGCGAGTAGTACGCGAAGTAACGTCTACGAGCAGTACTTC.

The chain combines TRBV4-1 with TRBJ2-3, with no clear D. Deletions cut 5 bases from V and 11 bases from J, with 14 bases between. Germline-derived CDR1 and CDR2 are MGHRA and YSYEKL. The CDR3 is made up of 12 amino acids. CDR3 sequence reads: CASSSDGGVQYF. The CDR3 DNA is TGCGCCAGCAGCTCCGACGGCGGCGTGCAGTATTTT.

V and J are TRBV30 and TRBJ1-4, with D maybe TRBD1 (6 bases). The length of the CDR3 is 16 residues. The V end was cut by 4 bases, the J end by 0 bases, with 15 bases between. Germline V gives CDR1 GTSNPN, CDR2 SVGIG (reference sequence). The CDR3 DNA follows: TGTGCCTGGAATAGGGGGGGTTTTGCAACTAATGAAAAACTGTTTTTT. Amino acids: CAWNRGGFATNEKLFF.

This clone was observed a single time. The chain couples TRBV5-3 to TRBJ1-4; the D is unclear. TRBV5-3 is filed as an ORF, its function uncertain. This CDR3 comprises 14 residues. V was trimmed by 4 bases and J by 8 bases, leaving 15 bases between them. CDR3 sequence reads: CARSPGLGYEKLFF. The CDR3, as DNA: TGTGCCAGAAGCCCGGGGTTAGGATACGAAAAACTGTTTTTT.